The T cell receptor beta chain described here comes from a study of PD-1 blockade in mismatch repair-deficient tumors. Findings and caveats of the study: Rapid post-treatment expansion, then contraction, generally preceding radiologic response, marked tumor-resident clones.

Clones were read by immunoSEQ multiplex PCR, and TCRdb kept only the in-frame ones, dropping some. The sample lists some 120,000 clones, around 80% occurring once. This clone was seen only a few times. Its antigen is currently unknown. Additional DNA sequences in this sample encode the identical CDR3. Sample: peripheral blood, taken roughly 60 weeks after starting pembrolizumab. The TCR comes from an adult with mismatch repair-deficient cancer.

Here the CDR3 DNA reads TGTGCCAGCAGCTTAGCGGGGAGAGAGACCCAGTACTTC. The encoded protein is CASSLAGRETQYF. J is TRBJ2-5 and V is TRBV7-8; D is possibly TRBD2 (5 bases). There are 13 residues in the CDR3. CDR1 and CDR2 from the germline V gene are SGHVS and FQNEAQ. Trimming removed 0 bases at V and 4 bases at J, with 6 bases between.